Included here is one T cell receptor (beta chain) sequence, with context. Antigen unknown. The CDR3 covers 15 residues. J gave up 4 bases and V 2 bases, and 4 bases lay outside the gene matches. Looked up from germline, CDR1 is SGDLS and CDR2 is YYNGEE. This sample is part of a study of naive and memory T cell subsets. Points from the study as a whole: Each distinct alpha or beta sequence counts as one clonotype. Naive repertoires, especially CD8, held a few larger clonotypes, possibly memory cells re-expressing CD45RA.

The beta constant-region primer was an equimolar mix of two oligonucleotides covering TRBC1 and TRBC2. The ligated cDNA underwent four PCR rounds using SP2 and nested alpha and beta constant-region primers. Ligation attached a single-stranded oligonucleotide with a 12-nucleotide UMI and the SP2 primer to the cDNA 3' end. TCRdb fed the UMI-ligation and nested PCR reads into MiXCR, producing one record per CDR3 protein. This table has some 110,000 distinct CDR3 sequences, about 14% appearing once. Separate alpha and beta amplification began at the second PCR step. This clonotype originated in a human donor in good health. J is TRBJ2-3 and V is TRBV9; 10 positions match TRBD1. Sequencing was done on a sample of naive CD8+ T cells from blood. The CDR3 protein is CASSVVTGGPDTQYF. DNA for the CDR3: TGTGCCAGCAGCGTTGTGACAGGGGGCCCAGATACGCAGTATTTT. Supplemented by reference TRBV9 and TRBJ2-3, the full variable domain reads DSGVTQTPKHLITATGQRVTLRCSPRSGDLSVYWYQQSLDQGLQFLIQYYNGEERAKGNILERFSAQQFPDLHSELNLSSLELGDSALYFCASSVVTGGPDTQYFGPGTRLTVL.